The TCR beta chain described here comes from a study of OX40 agonist ivuxolimab in advanced cancers. As for the study more broadly: Ivuxolimab was an agonistic, fully human IgG2 monoclonal antibody directed against OX40 (CD134), a costimulatory receptor. Prior anti-PD-1, anti-PD-L1 or anti-CTLA-4 therapy was permitted, and checkpoint inhibitors had been received by more than 35% of dose-escalation patients. Three dose-escalation patients achieved partial responses, one with hepatocellular carcinoma and two with cutaneous melanoma. Peripheral TCRbeta sequencing was intended to test whether TCR sequence diversity was altered and clonal T-cell expansion was caused by ivuxolimab. Intravenous ivuxolimab was administered to patients every 2 weeks at six dose levels: 0.01, 0.1, 0.3, 1.5, 3 and 10 mg/kg. The dose-escalation cohort was about 86% male with a mean age of 60 years, ranging from about 20 to 80. Among the 52 dose-escalation patients, around 20 had hepatocellular carcinoma, roughly 15 melanoma, 9 renal cell carcinoma and 9 head and neck cancer. The paper describes the monotherapy dose-escalation part (N = 52 patients) of the phase I trial of ivuxolimab. Paper-wide results and their limitations: After ivuxolimab, CD8+ T cells had more expanded clones than CD4+ T cells on average. Low levels of normalized T-cell clonal expansion were also seen in some patients who did not respond. In partial responders in the 0.1-3.0 mg/kg groups, normalized peripheral clonal expansion was found to be among the lowest, especially among CD8+ T cells. The antigen specificity of the clonally expanded peripheral T cells was not determined. Clonal expansion of both CD4+ and CD8+ blood T cells was observed from baseline to week 6 at doses 0.1 to 3.0 mg/kg.

Patients with a history of autoimmune disease or receiving systemic immunosuppression were excluded from the trial. Peripheral blood for TCR sequencing was drawn from every dose cohort at baseline, at cycle 4 day 1 and at cycle 7 day 1. Samples came from an open-label, multicenter, first-in-human phase I dose-escalation trial of ivuxolimab. Adults with locally advanced or metastatic melanoma, renal cell carcinoma, hepatocellular carcinoma or head and neck squamous cell carcinoma were enrolled in the trial. Before TCR sequencing, CD4+ and CD8+ T cells were separately sorted from peripheral blood. Genomic DNA was isolated from the sorted cells so that the TCRbeta CDR3 region could be sequenced. The immunoSEQ Assay was used for sequencing of TCRbeta CDR3 regions. TCRdb took this table from immuneACCESS and kept in-frame rearrangements with V and J called. Such tables lack part of the clones; where checked against another copy, unresolved V genes explain under half of the gap, and the rest is unexplained. This sample has about 66,000 clones in its table, and 86% of those were observed once. The ten largest clones represent approximately 4% of the sample.

A remark on this clone: Its antigen remains unidentified. Per-base quality was not reported, and no clone a single base away is much larger than it.

Trimming removed 0 bases from V and 8 bases from J, leaving 20 bases between the germline ends. Per the germline V gene, SGHRS is the CDR1 and YFSETQ is the CDR2. The CDR3, cysteine through phenylalanine, is 17 amino acids long. The read is trimmed to its CDR3 DNA, 51 bases read in frame from base 1. Recombination connected TRBV5-1 to TRBJ2-2; the D gene is possibly TRBD2, with 5 bases matching. The TCR was taken from an adult with an advanced solid tumor such as melanoma, head and neck, liver or kidney cancer. The source material was CD4+ or CD8+ T cells sorted from blood, sampled in a trial of the OX40 agonist ivuxolimab. The CDR3 in this case is CASSLGVLPQRGGELFF. The nucleotide sequence is given as TGCGCCAGCAGCTTGGGGGTTCTTCCCCAACGGGGAGGGGAGCTGTTTTTT.